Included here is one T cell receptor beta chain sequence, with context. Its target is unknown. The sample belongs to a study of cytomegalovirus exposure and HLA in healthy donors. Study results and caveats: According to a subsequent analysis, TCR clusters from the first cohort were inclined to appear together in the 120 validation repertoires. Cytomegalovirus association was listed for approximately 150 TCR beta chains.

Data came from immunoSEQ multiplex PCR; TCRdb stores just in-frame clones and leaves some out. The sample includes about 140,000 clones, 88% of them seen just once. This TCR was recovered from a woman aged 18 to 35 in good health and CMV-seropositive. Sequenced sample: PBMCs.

The CDR3 nucleotides are TGTGCCAGCAGTTCTCAGGGGCGGTCGTTATACGAGCAGTACTTC. Encoded protein: CASSSQGRSLYEQYF. This sequence joins TRBV28 and TRBJ2-7, with D tentatively TRBD1 (6 bases). From germline, CDR1 is MDHEN and CDR2 SYDVKM. The CDR3 is made up of 15 amino acids. V was trimmed by 4 bases and J by 4 bases, leaving 17 bases between them.